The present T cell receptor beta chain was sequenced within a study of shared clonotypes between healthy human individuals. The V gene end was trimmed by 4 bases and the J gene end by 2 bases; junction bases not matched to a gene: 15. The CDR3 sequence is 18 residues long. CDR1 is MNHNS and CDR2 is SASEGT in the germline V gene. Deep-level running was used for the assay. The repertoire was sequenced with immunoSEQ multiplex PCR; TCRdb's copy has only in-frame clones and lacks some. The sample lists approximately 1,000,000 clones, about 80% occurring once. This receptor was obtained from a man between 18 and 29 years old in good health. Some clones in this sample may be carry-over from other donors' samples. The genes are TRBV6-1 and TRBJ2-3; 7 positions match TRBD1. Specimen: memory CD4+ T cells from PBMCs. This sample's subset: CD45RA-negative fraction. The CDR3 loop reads CASSARGDSPLHTDTQYF. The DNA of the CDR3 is TGTGCCAGCAGTGCTCGTGGGGACAGCCCACTCCACACAGATACGCAGTATTTT.